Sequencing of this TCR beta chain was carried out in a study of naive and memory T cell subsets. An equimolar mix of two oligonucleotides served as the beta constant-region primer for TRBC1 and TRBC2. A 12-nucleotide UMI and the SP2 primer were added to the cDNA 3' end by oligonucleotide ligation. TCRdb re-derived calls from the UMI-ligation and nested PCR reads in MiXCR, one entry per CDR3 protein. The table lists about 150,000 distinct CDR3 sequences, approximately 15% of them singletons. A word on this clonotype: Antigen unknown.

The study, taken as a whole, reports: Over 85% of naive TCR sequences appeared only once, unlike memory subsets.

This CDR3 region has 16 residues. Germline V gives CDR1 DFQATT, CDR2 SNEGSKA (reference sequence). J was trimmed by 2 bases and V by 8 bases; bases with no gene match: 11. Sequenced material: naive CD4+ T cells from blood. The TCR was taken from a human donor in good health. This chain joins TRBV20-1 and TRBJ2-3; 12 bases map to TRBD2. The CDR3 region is CSPPRLAGDNTDTQYF. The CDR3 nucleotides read TGCAGTCCCCCTCGACTAGCGGGGGATAACACAGATACGCAGTATTTT.